Listed here are 19 T cell receptor beta chains from one sample, sequenced in a study of naive and memory T cell subsets. RNA was extracted from over 2 ml of whole blood of healthy adults. Alpha and beta constant region primers primed reverse transcription for blood and skin samples. TCRdb re-derived calls from the 5' RACE reads in MiXCR, one entry per CDR3 protein. The sample comprises approximately 22,000 distinct CDR3 sequences, around 4% of which are singletons, and under 9% rests with the top ten. These receptors originate from a male donor in good health.

This clonotype was observed many times. The CDR3 loop reads CASSGGTGNDYYGYTF. CDR3 in DNA: TGCGCCAGCAGCGGTGGGACAGGGAACGATTACTATGGCTACACCTTC. V usage is TRBV5-1 and J usage is TRBJ1-2; 9 positions agree with TRBD1. Trimming at V came to 4 bases and at J to 3 bases, leaving 10 bases not matched to a gene. Germline CDR1 reads SGHRS; CDR2 reads YFSETQ. CDR3 size: 16 residues. The full variable domain, its missing parts supplied by reference TRBV5-1 and TRBJ1-2, is KAGVTQTPRYLIKTRGQQVTLSCSPISGHRSVSWYQQTPGQGLQFLFEYFSETQRNKGNFPGRFSGRQFSNSRSEMNVSTLELGDSALYLCASSGGTGNDYYGYTFGSGTRLTVV.

In this sample, this clonotype turned up many times. The gene calls are TRBV6-5 and TRBJ2-1; 9 bases are shared with TRBD1. V trimming: 5 bases; J trimming: 9 bases; junction bases outside the gene matches: 8. The CDR3 contains 14 residues. Germline V gives CDR1 MNHEY, CDR2 SVGAGI. CDR3 bases: TGTGCCAGCAGTACACCGGGACAGGGTTCTGAGCAGTTCTTC. Protein product: CASSTPGQGSEQFF.

This clonotype was seen at least ten times. The J gene is TRBJ2-7, the V gene TRBV12-3 or TRBV12-4; 11 bases match TRBD1. V was pared by 6 bases and J by 3 bases, with 7 bases of the junction left unmatched. The CDR3 length is 15 residues. The CDR3 DNA reads as TGTGCCAGCAGGGCCGGGACAGGGGGTTTCTACGAGCAGTACTTC. Protein product: CASRAGTGGFYEQYF.

This clonotype was counted at least ten times. The V gene is TRBV5-1, the J gene TRBJ2-3; 7 nucleotides agree with TRBD2. The CDR3 is 13 amino acids. Looked up from germline, CDR1 is SGHRS and CDR2 is YFSETQ. The ends lost 4 bases at V and 4 bases at J; junction bases unmatched: 3. For the CDR3, the DNA is TGCGCCAGCAGCAGCGGGACCCCAGATACGCAGTATTTT. Residues: CASSSGTPDTQYF.

By share, this clonotype ranks as medium-sized. The V and J genes are TRBV12-3 or TRBV12-4 and TRBJ2-3; weak D call: TRBD2 (6 bases). The CDR3 runs 14 residues. Trimming removed 6 bases from V and 5 bases from J, with 15 bases in between. CDR3 residues: CASSPGTEGDTQYF. The CDR3, as DNA: TGTGCCAGCAGCCCCGGGACTGAAGGAGATACGCAGTATTTT.

This clonotype was observed at least ten times. The CDR3 sequence is CSVESTSGPYF. The CDR3 bases are TGCAGCGTTGAATCAACTAGCGGGCCGTATTTT. This sequence joins TRBV29-1 and TRBJ2-3, with TRBD2 identical over 9 bases. The CDR3 totals 11 residues. V was pared by 2 bases and J by 14 bases, with 5 bases of the junction left unmatched. CDR1 and CDR2 (germline): SQVTM, ANQGSEA.

This clonotype was detected many times. The chain combines TRBV10-2 with TRBJ2-1, with 8 bases lining up with TRBD2. This CDR3 contains 14 residues. V dropped 8 bases and J dropped 7; count of bases not matched to a gene: 10. From germline, CDR1 is WSHSY and CDR2 SAAADI. The CDR3 protein is CASQGREAGNEQFF. DNA for the CDR3: TGCGCCAGCCAGGGGCGGGAGGCAGGAAATGAGCAGTTCTTC.

This clonotype was seen at least ten times. The chain has TRBV4-2 and TRBJ2-7, with 11 bases lining up with TRBD2. The CDR3 contains 15 residues. Trimming cost V 0 bases and J 4 bases; bases outside gene matches: 2. CDR1 and CDR2 from the germline V gene are LGHNA and YNFKEQ. As DNA, the CDR3 is TGTGCCAGCAGCCAAGAGGCTAGCGGGAGGTACGAGCAGTACTTC. Translation gives CASSQEASGRYEQYF.

About this clonotype itself: The germline gene is not matched at one end of the junction; a read error may be the cause. The J gene is TRBJ2-7, the V gene TRBV6-2 or TRBV6-3; 9 bases fit TRBD2. This CDR3 has 14 residues. Germline CDR1 reads MNHEY; CDR2 reads SVGEGT. The CDR3 DNA reads as TGTGCCAGCAGTTACGAAGCGGGGGGCTACGAGCAGCAATTC. The encoded protein is CASSYEAGGYEQQF.

This clonotype was seen ten or more times. The chain combines TRBV18 with TRBJ1-4; no reliable D call. V gave up 2 bases and J gave up 3 bases, with 10 bases separating them. Germline assignment: CDR1 KGHSH and CDR2 LQKENI. This CDR3 is 15 amino acids long. The CDR3 region is CASSPDGFANEKLFF. The CDR3 nucleotides read TGTGCCAGCTCACCAGATGGTTTTGCTAATGAAAAACTGTTTTTT.

This clonotype was recorded many times. The J gene is TRBJ2-7, the V gene TRBV6-2 or TRBV6-3; D gene unclear. V was shortened by 6 bases and J by 2 bases, with 11 bases between the two germline ends. The CDR3 spans 13 residues. Germline lookup yields CDR1 MNHEY and CDR2 SVGEGT. The CDR3 reads CASSPDRTYEQYF. CDR3 coding DNA: TGTGCCAGCAGCCCCGACCGTACCTACGAGCAGTACTTC.

This clonotype was observed many times. The chain couples TRBV10-1 to TRBJ2-1; TRBD1 matches at 9 bases. The trim removed 0 bases at V and 2 bases at J, leaving 5 bases unmatched. CDR3 length: 17 residues. CDR1 and CDR2 from the germline V gene are WNHNN and SYGVQD (reference sequence). CDR3 nucleotides: TGCGCCAGCAGTGAGTCGGACGGACAGGGGACCTACAATGAGCAGTTCTTC. Translated: CASSESDGQGTYNEQFF.

This clonotype has a count of ten or more. The V call is TRBV11-2, the J call TRBJ1-4, with D hard to call. The CDR3 is 18 residues long. The germline gives CDR1 SGHAT, CDR2 FQNNGV. V lost 0 bases and J lost 2, with 16 bases in between. This CDR3 is CASSLDTSISKTNEKLFF. For the CDR3, the DNA is TGTGCCAGCAGCTTAGATACATCTATCTCTAAGACTAATGAAAAACTGTTTTTT. Looking up the rest from reference TRBV11-2 and TRBJ1-4 gives the full variable domain: EAGVAQSPRYKIIEKRQSVAFWCNPISGHATLYWYQQILGQGPKLLIQFQNNGVVDDSQLPKDRFSAERLKGVDSTLKIQPAKLEDSAVYLCASSLDTSISKTNEKLFFGSGTQLSVL.

This chain connects TRBV6-1 to TRBJ1-2; D unresolved. Trimming cost V 8 bases and J 8 bases, with 18 bases left between them. In germline, CDR1 is MNHNS, CDR2 SASEGT. The CDR3 sequence is 13 residues long. The CDR3 loop reads CASAGWSSQGYTF. The CDR3 bases are TGTGCCAGCGCTGGGTGGTCTTCCCAAGGCTACACCTTC.

The chain couples TRBV7-2 to TRBJ2-2, with D possibly being TRBD1 or TRBD2 (6 bases each). Germline V gives CDR1 SGHTA, CDR2 FQGNSA. The CDR3 length is 16 residues. The germline V and J ends were trimmed by 4 bases and 1 base, with 13 bases remaining between them. CDR3 nucleotides: TGTGCCAGCAGCTCCCGGGGGCGTCTGAACACCGGGGAGCTGTTTTTT. Residues: CASSSRGRLNTGELFF.

This clonotype is termed medium-sized. CDR3 sequence: CASSLTMDYPQYF. The CDR3 DNA reads TGTGCCAGCAGCTTAACTATGGACTACCCGCAGTATTTT. V gene TRBV7-3 combines with J gene TRBJ2-3; D possibly corresponds to TRBD2 (6 bases). The CDR3 sequence is 13 residues long. The germline CDR1 and CDR2 sequences are SGHTA and FQGTGA. The V end lost 0 bases, the J end lost 10 bases, and 11 bases lay between the germline ends.

This clonotype was recorded a few times. The rearrangement joins TRBV4-1 to TRBJ2-7; 9 positions match TRBD2. Germline CDR1 reads MGHRA; CDR2 reads YSYEKL. J gave up 2 bases and V 0 bases, and 8 bases lay outside the gene matches. The CDR3 extends over 17 amino acids. CDR3 in amino acids: CASSQDRVGGRAYEQYF. CDR3 sequence (DNA): TGCGCCAGCAGCCAAGATAGGGTTGGCGGGAGGGCCTACGAGCAGTACTTC.

Points on this clonotype: This may arise from a read error, as a much more abundant clone is one base away. The chain recombines TRBV7-2 with TRBJ2-3, with 7 bases identical to TRBD2. Germline V gene data show CDR1 as SGHTA and CDR2 as FQGNSA. CDR3 length: 14 amino acids. In DNA form, the CDR3 reads TGTGCCAGCGGCTTAGCGGGCAACACAGATACGCAGTATTTT. It translates to CASGLAGNTDTQYF.

This clonotype was counted at least ten times. The chain's CDR3 is CSARLAGRYEQYF. CDR3 nucleotides: TGCAGTGCTAGACTAGCGGGAAGGTACGAGCAGTACTTC. V and J are TRBV20-1 and TRBJ2-7; 9 nucleotides agree with TRBD2. Losses at the gene ends were 2 bases for V and 4 bases for J; bases not matched to a gene: 3. This CDR3 has 13 residues. Germline lookup yields CDR1 DFQATT and CDR2 SNEGSKA (reference sequence).